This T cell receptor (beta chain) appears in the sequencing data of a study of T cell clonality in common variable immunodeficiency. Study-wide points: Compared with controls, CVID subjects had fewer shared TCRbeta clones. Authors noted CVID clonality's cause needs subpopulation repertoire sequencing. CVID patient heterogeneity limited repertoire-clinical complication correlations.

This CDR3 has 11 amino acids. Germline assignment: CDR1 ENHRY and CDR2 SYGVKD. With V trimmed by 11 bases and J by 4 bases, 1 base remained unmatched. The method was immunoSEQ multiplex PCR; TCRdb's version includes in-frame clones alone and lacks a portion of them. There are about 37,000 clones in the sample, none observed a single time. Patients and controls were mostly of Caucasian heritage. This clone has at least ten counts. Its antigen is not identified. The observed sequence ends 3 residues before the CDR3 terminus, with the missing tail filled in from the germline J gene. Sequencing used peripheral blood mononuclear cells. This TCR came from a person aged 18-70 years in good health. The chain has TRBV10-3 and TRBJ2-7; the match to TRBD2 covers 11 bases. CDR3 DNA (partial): TGTGCCGCTAGCGGGGGGTACGAG. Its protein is CAASGGYE. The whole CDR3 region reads CAASGGYEQYF.